Shown below are 24 T cell receptor beta chains from a single sample sequenced in a study of CD8+CD57+ T cells in acquired aplastic anemia. TCR beta VDJ and CDR3 were profiled, and genomic DNA was the template. TCRdb independently ran MiXCR on the reads; one entry per CDR3 protein. The repertoire holds under 200,000 distinct CDR3 sequences, with 64% as singletons. The specimen sequenced was sorted CD4+, CD8+, or CD8+CD57+ T cells (not recorded which) from PBMCs. The source of these receptors is a human donor with severe aplastic anemia or a healthy control (not recorded which).

CDR3 DNA sequence: TGTGCCAGCAGCGTAGGGGGACAGGGTGCGAATGAGCAGTTCTTC. Protein: CASSVGGQGANEQFF. This chain joins TRBV9 and TRBJ2-1; 9 bases are a match to TRBD1. Germline loops: CDR1 SGDLS, CDR2 YYNGEE. With 0 bases clipped from V and 7 bases from J, the junction kept 5 bases outside the gene matches. CDR3 length equals 15 residues.

In this sample, this clonotype turned up once. The chain carries TRBV20-1 and TRBJ2-1; D unresolved. The CDR3 loop spans 12 amino acids. Trimming took off 5 bases at V and 9 bases at J, with 14 bases between the two ends. The germline CDR1 and CDR2 sequences are DFQATT and SNEGSKA (reference sequence). The CDR3 DNA is TGCAGTGCTGCCTTTTTCGTTCCTGAGCAGTTCTTC. This gives the protein CSAAFFVPEQFF.

V usage is TRBV20-1 and J usage is TRBJ2-1; TRBD2 matches at 7 bases. Germline CDR1 is DFQATT and CDR2 is SNEGSKA (reference sequence). Unmatched junction bases numbered 13, after V lost 0 bases and J lost 5 bases. This CDR3 is 17 amino acids long. CDR3 sequence: CSARDHVAGEPHNEQFF. The CDR3 DNA reads TGCAGTGCTAGAGATCACGTGGCGGGAGAGCCTCACAATGAGCAGTTCTTC.

Of note for this clonotype: A clone one base away is much larger, so this may be a read error. The chain employs TRBV6-1 and TRBJ1-5; D is uncertain. The CDR3 has 13 amino acids. V dropped 3 bases and J dropped 5 bases, with 8 bases sitting between them. Looked up from germline, CDR1 is MNHNS and CDR2 is SASEGT. The CDR3 here is CASSEEWDQPQHF. The CDR3 coding sequence is TGTGCCAGCAGTGAGGAGTGGGATCAGCCCCAGCATTTT.

This clonotype occurred many times. This chain connects TRBV4-2 to TRBJ1-5; D is ambiguous. The CDR3 loop spans 16 amino acids. Trimming took 0 bases from V and 0 from J, leaving 9 bases between them. The germline V gene has CDR1 LGHNA and CDR2 YNFKEQ. The CDR3 reads CASSQDWGYSNQPQHF. Here the CDR3 DNA reads TGTGCCAGCAGCCAAGATTGGGGTTATAGCAATCAGCCCCAGCATTTT.

At least ten counts were recorded for this clonotype. The chain couples TRBV30 to TRBJ1-5; TRBD1 matches at 9 bases. The junction had 14 bases not matched to a gene; V was cut back by 0 bases and J by 11 bases. From germline, CDR1 is GTSNPN and CDR2 SVGIG (reference sequence). This CDR3 comprises 16 residues. CDR3 amino acids: CAWSVLSGTGQRTQHF. The CDR3 DNA reads as TGTGCCTGGAGTGTACTTTCCGGGACAGGGCAAAGGACCCAGCATTTT.

This chain links TRBV24-1 with TRBJ2-3; perhaps TRBD2 as D (5 bases). This CDR3 comprises 15 residues. The ends were cut back, 1 base at V and 6 bases at J, with 13 bases in the middle. Germline-derived CDR1 and CDR2 are KGHDR and SFDVKD. The CDR3 loop is CATSDFRSLADTQYF. The CDR3 nucleotides are TGTGCCACCAGTGATTTTCGTTCCTTAGCGGATACGCAGTATTTT.

V is TRBV6-6 and J is TRBJ2-1; tentative D call: TRBD1 (5 bases). The CDR3 sequence is 19 residues long. Germline V CDR1 and CDR2: MNHNY, SVGAGI (reference sequence). With 5 bases removed from V and 10 bases from J, the gap between germline ends came to 33 bases. CDR3 in amino acids: CASSSWTSTDTQGGWEQFF. The DNA for the CDR3 is TGTGCCAGCAGTAGTTGGACCTCCACAGATACGCAGGGTGGTTGGGAGCAGTTCTTC.

This clonotype showed up many times. This rearrangement joins TRBV7-2 to TRBJ1-1, with 7 positions matching TRBD1. Trimming at V came to 5 bases and at J to 2 bases, leaving 11 bases not matched to a gene. Germline values: CDR1 SGHTA, CDR2 FQGNSA. The CDR3 extends over 16 amino acids. CDR3 sequence (DNA): TGTGCCAGCAGCCCATCTCTCAGGGGGGGAAACACTGAAGCTTTCTTT. This gives the protein CASSPSLRGGNTEAFF.

This clonotype was observed a single time. This chain links TRBV29-1 with TRBJ2-7, with D possibly matching TRBD2 (6 bases). This CDR3 contains 14 residues. Germline V gene data show CDR1 as SQVTM and CDR2 as ANQGSEA. V was trimmed by 7 bases and J by 2 bases, leaving 18 bases between them. The CDR3 protein is CSAAAEGGPYEQYF. The CDR3 region has the DNA TGCAGCGCTGCGGCGGAGGGAGGTCCCTACGAGCAGTACTTC.

The chain carries TRBV4-1 and TRBJ1-6; 9 bases map to TRBD1. Per germline, CDR1 MGHRA and CDR2 YSYEKL. The trim removed 4 bases at V and 7 bases at J, leaving 5 bases unmatched. The CDR3 has 15 residues. The CDR3 loop is CASSPWGTGNSPLHF. CDR3 sequence (DNA): TGCGCCAGCAGCCCGTGGGGGACAGGGAATTCACCCCTCCACTTT.

This rearrangement joins TRBV19 to TRBJ1-5, with D possibly TRBD1 on 6 matching bases. The CDR3 is 13 residues long. V was cut by 4 bases and J by 4 bases, with 8 bases left in between. Germline-derived CDR1 and CDR2 are LNHDA and SQIVND (reference sequence). Written as DNA, the CDR3 is TGTGCCAGTAGTACACAGGGAAATCAGCCCCAGCATTTT. Protein sequence: CASSTQGNQPQHF.

Comments on this clonotype: The junction differs from germline at one of its ends, possibly a read error. DNA of the CDR3: TGCAGTGCTAGAGATTCCACAAGCGGGTCCTATGAGCAGTACTTC. Translated: CSARDSTSGSYEQYF. The V and J genes are TRBV20-1 and TRBJ2-7; TRBD2 might be the D (6 bases). The germline CDR1 and CDR2 sequences are DFQATT and SNEGSKA (reference sequence). This CDR3 has 15 residues.

As to this clonotype: Germline and junction disagree at one end, which may indicate a read error. The chain is built from TRBV7-9 and TRBJ1-3; TRBD1 matches at 9 bases. The CDR3 is made up of 17 amino acids. CDR1 SEHNR and CDR2 FQNEAQ come from the germline V gene (reference sequence). Here the CDR3 reads CASSKRGTGPSGNTVYF. DNA of the CDR3: TGTGCCAGCAGCAAAAGAGGGACAGGGCCCTCTGGAAACACCGTATATTTT.

This sequence joins TRBV2 and TRBJ2-3, with a tentative D call TRBD2 (6 bases). With 7 bases removed from V and 6 bases from J, the gap between germline ends came to 17 bases. Germline V gene lookup returns CDR1 SNHLY and CDR2 FYNNEI. This CDR3 region has 14 residues. CDR3 sequence: CASKEGLGGDTQYF. CDR3 coding DNA: TGTGCCAGCAAGGAGGGCCTAGGAGGCGATACGCAGTATTTT. Filled out from reference TRBV2 and TRBJ2-3, the complete variable domain reads EPEVTQTPSHQVTQMGQEVILRCVPISNHLYFYWYRQILGQKVEFLVSFYNNEISEKSEIFDDQFSVERPDGSNFTLKIRSTKLEDSAMYFCASKEGLGGDTQYFGPGTRLTVL.

V and J are TRBV7-8 and TRBJ2-7; 7 positions match TRBD1. The CDR3 is made up of 14 amino acids. Germline values: CDR1 SGHVS, CDR2 FQNEAQ. V was clipped by 3 bases and J by 4 bases; unmatched bases: 6. This CDR3 reads CASSFPDRAYEQYF. As DNA, the CDR3 is TGTGCCAGCAGCTTTCCCGACAGGGCGTACGAGCAGTACTTC.

The rearrangement joins TRBV20-1 to TRBJ1-1; no clear D. The V and J ends lost 3 bases and 8 bases respectively, with 7 bases between them. Per germline, CDR1 DFQATT and CDR2 SNEGSKA (reference sequence). CDR3 size: 10 residues. CDR3 loop: CSASTGEAFF. The DNA for the CDR3 is TGCAGTGCTAGTACGGGAGAAGCTTTCTTT.

V and J are TRBV20-1 and TRBJ2-7; no reliable D call. Germline-derived CDR1 and CDR2 are DFQATT and SNEGSKA (reference sequence). CDR3 length equals 13 residues. V was clipped by 3 bases and J by 2 bases, with 11 bases between them. Here the CDR3 reads CSARRLEAYEQYF. In nucleotides, the CDR3 is TGCAGTGCTAGGCGGCTAGAAGCCTACGAGCAGTACTTC.

This clonotype was detected once. At one end the junction does not follow the germline gene, possibly because of a read error. The chain combines TRBV24-1 with TRBJ2-1; D may be TRBD2 (6 bases). The CDR3 loop spans 15 amino acids. CDR1 is KGHDR, CDR2 SFDVKD, per germline. The CDR3 loop reads CATGDSMGRTNEQFF. The CDR3 region has the DNA TGTGCCACCGGTGATTCGATGGGGAGGACCAATGAGCAGTTCTTC.

On this clonotype: At one end the junction does not follow the germline gene, possibly because of a read error. The J gene is TRBJ1-2, the V gene TRBV6-6; 7 bases match TRBD1. CDR1 MNHNY and CDR2 SVGAGI come from the germline V gene (reference sequence). The length of the CDR3 is 16 residues. The CDR3 DNA reads TGTGCCAGTAGTTACTCGAACGACAGGGCCAACTATGGCTACACCTTC. This codes for CASSYSNDRANYGYTF.

V and J are TRBV2 and TRBJ1-2; the D is unclear. CDR1 and CDR2 from the germline V gene are SNHLY and FYNNEI. The CDR3 spans 14 residues. The V end lost 4 bases, the J end lost 3 bases, and 12 bases lay between the germline ends. Here the CDR3 DNA reads TGTGCCAGCAGTGCCCTACCAGTTGACTATGGCTACACCTTC. It codes for CASSALPVDYGYTF.

In DNA form, the CDR3 reads TGCAGTGCTAGTCGCCAGGTAGCGGCCAATGAAAAACTGTTTTTT. Protein product: CSASRQVAANEKLFF. The rearrangement joins TRBV20-1 to TRBJ1-4, with D uncertain. Germline V lookup: CDR1 DFQATT, CDR2 SNEGSKA (reference sequence). CDR3 length equals 15 residues. Trimming removed 3 bases at V and 5 bases at J, with 16 bases between.

In its sample, this clonotype was seen a few times. This chain links TRBV6-5 with TRBJ2-3; 13 nucleotides match TRBD2. The length of the CDR3 is 15 residues. From germline, CDR1 is MNHEY and CDR2 SVGAGI. Trimming at V came to 5 bases and at J to 6 bases, leaving 5 bases not matched to a gene. Written as DNA, the CDR3 is TGTGCCAGCAGTCCCGCGACTAGCGGGGGGGATACGCAGTATTTT. This translates into CASSPATSGGDTQYF.

The rearrangement uses TRBV7-9 and TRBJ2-7; D possibly uses TRBD1 or TRBD2 (5 bases each). V was clipped by 5 bases and J by 2 bases, with 19 bases between them. The CDR3 is 16 residues long. Looked up from germline, CDR1 is SEHNR and CDR2 is FQNEAQ (reference sequence). The DNA of the CDR3 is TGTGCCAGCAGCCCCGATCTCCGGGACCGCCCCTACGAGCAGTACTTC. Amino acid sequence: CASSPDLRDRPYEQYF.